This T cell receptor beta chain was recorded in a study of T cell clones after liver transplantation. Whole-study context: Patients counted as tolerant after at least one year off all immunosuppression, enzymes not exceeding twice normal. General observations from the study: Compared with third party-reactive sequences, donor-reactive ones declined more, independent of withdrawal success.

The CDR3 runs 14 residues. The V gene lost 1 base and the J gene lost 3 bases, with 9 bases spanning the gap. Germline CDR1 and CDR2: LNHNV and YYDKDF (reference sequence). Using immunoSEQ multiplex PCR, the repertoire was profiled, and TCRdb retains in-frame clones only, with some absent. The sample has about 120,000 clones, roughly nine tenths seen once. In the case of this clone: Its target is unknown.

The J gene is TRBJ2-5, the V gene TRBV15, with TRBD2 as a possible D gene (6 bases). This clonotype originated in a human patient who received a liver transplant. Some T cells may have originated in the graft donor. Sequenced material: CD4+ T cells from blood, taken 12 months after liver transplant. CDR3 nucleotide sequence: TGTGCCACCAGCAGAGCGGGAGCTGAAGAGACCCAGTACTTC. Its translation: CATSRAGAEETQYF.